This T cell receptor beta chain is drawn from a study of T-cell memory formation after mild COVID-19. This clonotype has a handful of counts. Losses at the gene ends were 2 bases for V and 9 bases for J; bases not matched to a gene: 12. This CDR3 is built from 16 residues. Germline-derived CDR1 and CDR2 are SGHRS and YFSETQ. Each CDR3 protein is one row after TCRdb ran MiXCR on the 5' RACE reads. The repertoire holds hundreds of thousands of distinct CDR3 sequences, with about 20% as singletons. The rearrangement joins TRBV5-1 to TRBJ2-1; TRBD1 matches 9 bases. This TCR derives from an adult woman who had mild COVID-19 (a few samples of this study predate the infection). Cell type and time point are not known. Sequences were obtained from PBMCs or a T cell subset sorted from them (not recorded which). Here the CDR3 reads CASSFSRGQGVGEQFF. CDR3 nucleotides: TGCGCCAGCAGCTTCAGTAGGGGACAGGGTGTCGGTGAGCAGTTCTTC.